The 31 T cell receptor beta chains below come from one sample, sequenced in a study of T cells in localized non-small cell lung cancer. The method was immunoSEQ multiplex PCR; TCRdb's version includes in-frame clones alone and lacks a portion of them. The sample yields 40,000 to 60,000 clones, under 90% seen once. The sequenced sample was peripheral blood mononuclear cells, obtained before any cancer treatment. Receptors were obtained from a man aged 40 to 75 with stage III lung adenocarcinoma.

This clone was counted only a few times. The V call is TRBV28, the J call TRBJ2-6; possibly TRBD1 for D (6 bases). The CDR3 length is 16 residues. With 6 bases removed from V and 0 bases from J, the gap between germline ends came to 12 bases. CDR1 is MDHEN, CDR2 SYDVKM, per germline. CDR3 loop: CASSPGQHSGANVLTF. CDR3 DNA sequence: TGTGCCAGCAGCCCTGGACAGCACTCTGGGGCCAACGTCCTGACTTTC.

V usage is TRBV5-6 and J usage is TRBJ2-7; weak D call: TRBD2 (6 bases). The germline V gene encodes CDR1 SGHDT and CDR2 YYEEEE. V lost 3 bases and J lost 2, with 9 bases in between. CDR3 length: 13 residues. In DNA form, the CDR3 reads TGTGCCAGCAGCTGGGGGGTCCCCTACGAGCAGTACTTC. It codes for CASSWGVPYEQYF.

This clone was seen a single time. The chain couples TRBV29-1 to TRBJ2-7; D remains ambiguous. V lost 6 bases and J 5 bases, leaving 14 bases between the germline ends. The CDR3 is made up of 12 amino acids. The germline CDR1 and CDR2 sequences are SQVTM and ANQGSEA. CDR3 coding DNA: TGCAGCGTGACTTTAGTCTTAGACGAGCAGTACTTC. It yields the protein CSVTLVLDEQYF.

This clone has only one observation. This sequence joins TRBV6-1 and TRBJ1-1; D unresolved. Between the trimmed V and J ends, which lost 6 bases and 2 bases, there was a span of 13 bases. Per the germline V gene, CDR1 is MNHNS and CDR2 is SASEGT. This CDR3 has 14 residues. The CDR3 region is CASSAGRSNTEAFF. In DNA, the CDR3 is TGTGCCAGCAGCGCCGGGCGTTCCAACACTGAAGCTTTCTTT.

The gene calls are TRBV19 and TRBJ2-7; TRBD1 aligns across 11 bases. V shed 5 bases and J 3 bases; nucleotides not matched to a gene: 3. Germline CDR1 and CDR2: LNHDA and SQIVND (reference sequence). The CDR3 loop spans 14 amino acids. The CDR3 nucleotides read TGTGCCAGTAGTGCGGGACAGGGGGGCTACGAGCAGTACTTC. It codes for CASSAGQGGYEQYF.

The chain links TRBV30 to TRBJ1-1, with 7 bases matching TRBD1. The CDR3 extends over 12 amino acids. Germline CDR1 GTSNPN, CDR2 SVGIG (reference sequence). V gave up 8 bases and J gave up 1 base; unmatched junction bases: 4. The CDR3 region has the DNA TGTGCCCGTGACAGGGAGAACACTGAAGCTTTCTTT. Translation: CARDRENTEAFF.

J is TRBJ2-2 and V is TRBV5-4; D unresolved. Germline V gene lookup returns CDR1 SGHNT and CDR2 YYREEE (reference sequence). The V gene lost 4 bases and the J gene lost 0 bases, with 22 bases spanning the gap. The CDR3 has 19 amino acids. The CDR3 DNA is TGTGCCAGCAGCCCCCGAAAAATACTGGCTCCGACGAACACCGGGGAGCTGTTTTTT. Encoded protein: CASSPRKILAPTNTGELFF.

The J gene is TRBJ2-7, the V gene TRBV29-1; 9 nucleotides align to TRBD1. This CDR3 spans 13 amino acids. Germline V lookup: CDR1 SQVTM, CDR2 ANQGSEA. The J segment lost 3 bases and the V segment lost 7 bases, leaving 7 bases of the junction unmatched. CDR3 sequence (DNA): TGCAGCGCCGCCGGACAGGGGCGCTACGAGCAGTACTTC. Translation gives CSAAGQGRYEQYF.

The gene calls are TRBV25-1 and TRBJ2-5, with 9 bases matching TRBD1. CDR1 is MGHDK, CDR2 SYGVNS, per germline. V lost 8 bases, J lost 3 bases, and 13 bases stayed unmatched. The CDR3 is 16 residues long. The DNA for the CDR3 is TGTGCCAGCGGCTTAACAGGGGGCTTTGTGGAAGAGACCCAGTACTTC. It specifies CASGLTGGFVEETQYF.

The rearrangement uses TRBV4-1 and TRBJ2-3; D might be TRBD2 (5 bases). Germline-derived CDR1 and CDR2 are MGHRA and YSYEKL. This CDR3 is built from 16 residues. The V end was cut by 1 base, the J end by 4 bases, with 15 bases between. CDR3: CASSQGRGTGADTQYF. In DNA form, the CDR3 reads TGCGCCAGCAGCCAAGGTAGAGGAACCGGGGCAGATACGCAGTATTTT.

The V and J genes are TRBV6-6 and TRBJ2-7, with 9 bases fitting TRBD1. CDR1 and CDR2 (germline): MNHNY, SVGAGI (reference sequence). The V gene end was trimmed by 5 bases and the J gene end by 3 bases; junction bases not matched to a gene: 5. The CDR3 consists of 14 residues. The CDR3 region is CASSNQGQGYEQYF. Here the CDR3 DNA reads TGTGCCAGCAGTAACCAGGGACAGGGCTACGAGCAGTACTTC.

The V call is TRBV7-2, the J call TRBJ2-3; 9 bases match TRBD1. With 4 bases clipped from V and 2 bases from J, the junction kept 4 bases outside the gene matches. Germline V CDR1 and CDR2: SGHTA, FQGNSA. The CDR3 has 15 amino acids. In DNA form, the CDR3 reads TGTGCCAGCAGCTACAGGGGGCCCTACACAGATACGCAGTATTTT. Its translation is CASSYRGPYTDTQYF.

The chain couples TRBV2 to TRBJ2-7; D tentatively fits TRBD1 or TRBD2 (5 bases each). This CDR3 has 12 residues. V was shortened by 7 bases and J by 6 bases, with 13 bases between the two germline ends. The germline CDR1 and CDR2 sequences are SNHLY and FYNNEI. The CDR3 sequence: CASTGRGSEQYF. The CDR3 region has the DNA TGTGCCAGCACGGGTCGGGGCTCCGAGCAGTACTTC.

This chain joins TRBV7-8 and TRBJ2-2, with 11 bases that match TRBD2. V dropped 3 bases and J dropped 4; count of bases not matched to a gene: 1. The germline V gene has CDR1 SGHVS and CDR2 FQNEAQ. The length of the CDR3 is 15 residues. Here the CDR3 reads CASSFLAGGTGELFF. CDR3 coding DNA: TGTGCCAGCAGCTTCCTAGCGGGGGGCACCGGGGAGCTGTTTTTT.

CDR3 sequence: CASSYAGRGGYGYTF. The CDR3 DNA reads TGTGCCAGCAGTTACGCGGGAAGGGGGGGCTATGGCTACACCTTC. The V call is TRBV6-5, the J call TRBJ1-2; maybe TRBD1 (6 bases). The ends were cut back, 2 bases at V and 4 bases at J, with 14 bases in the middle. Germline V gene sequence: CDR1 MNHEY, CDR2 SVGAGI. The CDR3 has 15 amino acids.

The chain combines TRBV11-1 with TRBJ2-3; TRBD2 matches 7 bases. With V trimmed by 5 bases and J by 1 base, 9 bases remained unmatched. CDR1 is SGHAT, CDR2 FQDESV, per germline (reference sequence). This CDR3 comprises 16 residues. The CDR3 region has the DNA TGTGCCAGCAGCCCTAGCGGAAAAGGCGGCACAGATACGCAGTATTTT. Its translation is CASSPSGKGGTDTQYF.

This clone occurred once. The chain combines TRBV6-6 with TRBJ2-2; TRBD2 might be the D (6 bases). Germline CDR1 and CDR2: MNHNY and SVGAGI (reference sequence). There are 15 residues in the CDR3. V was clipped by 0 bases and J by 5 bases, with 10 bases between them. This CDR3 reads CASSYSVADTGELFF. As DNA, the CDR3 is TGTGCCAGCAGTTACTCTGTAGCGGATACCGGGGAGCTGTTTTTT.

The chain carries TRBV2 and TRBJ2-7; D ambiguous. CDR3 length equals 13 residues. The V gene's germline CDR1 is SNHLY and CDR2 FYNNEI. V was trimmed by 7 bases and J by 0 bases, leaving 10 bases between them. The CDR3: CASIPRSSYEQYF. CDR3 DNA: TGTGCCAGCATCCCTAGGAGCTCCTACGAGCAGTACTTC. The complete variable domain, with remaining parts taken from reference TRBV2 and TRBJ2-7, reads EPEVTQTPSHQVTQMGQEVILRCVPISNHLYFYWYRQILGQKVEFLVSFYNNEISEKSEIFDDQFSVERPDGSNFTLKIRSTKLEDSAMYFCASIPRSSYEQYFGPGTRLTVT.

V is TRBV11-2 and J is TRBJ2-4; 12 bases match TRBD2. The CDR3 length is 17 residues. The V gene end was trimmed by 5 bases and the J gene end by 3 bases; junction bases not matched to a gene: 8. Germline CDR1 reads SGHAT; CDR2 reads FQNNGV. The CDR3 sequence: CASSPLLAGGGKNIQYF. DNA of the CDR3: TGTGCCAGCAGCCCACTTCTAGCGGGGGGGGGCAAAAACATTCAGTACTTC.

This chain joins TRBV11-2 and TRBJ1-2; D remains ambiguous. This CDR3 has 12 residues. Germline CDR1 and CDR2: SGHAT and FQNNGV. V was pared by 1 base and J by 7 bases, with 7 bases between. The CDR3 nucleotides read TGTGCCAGCAGCTTAGCGCGAGGTGGCTACACCTTC. Encoded protein: CASSLARGGYTF.

The CDR3 DNA reads as TGTGCCAGCAGCTTGGGCCAGGGTCTATCTTCACCCCTCCACTTT. Residues: CASSLGQGLSSPLHF. This chain connects TRBV5-5 to TRBJ1-6, with a possible D match to TRBD1 (5 bases). The CDR3 is 15 residues long. Germline assignment: CDR1 SGHKS and CDR2 YYEKEE (reference sequence). The ends were cut back, 0 bases at V and 9 bases at J, with 13 bases in the middle.

The rearrangement uses TRBV6-1 and TRBJ2-5; possibly TRBD2 for D (7 bases). Germline V lookup: CDR1 MNHNS, CDR2 SASEGT. The V gene lost 1 base and the J gene lost 7 bases, with 13 bases spanning the gap. CDR3 length equals 14 residues. The chain's CDR3 is CASSEVGGGATQYF. The CDR3 region has the DNA TGTGCCAGCAGTGAAGTCGGAGGGGGGGCGACCCAGTACTTC.

The chain recombines TRBV28 with TRBJ2-3; D possibly matches TRBD1 or TRBD2 (6 bases each). The CDR3 extends over 15 amino acids. CDR1 is MDHEN and CDR2 is SYDVKM in the germline V gene. Trimming pared 3 bases from V and 2 bases from J, leaving 12 bases between. Here the CDR3 DNA reads TGTGCCAGCAGTTTGGGGGGCATTATCACAGATACGCAGTATTTT. This translates into CASSLGGIITDTQYF.

The CDR3 loop reads CASSAPTGTGNTIYF. DNA for the CDR3: TGTGCCAGCAGCGCCCCGACAGGGACTGGAAACACCATATATTTT. The rearrangement uses TRBV5-5 and TRBJ1-3; 7 nucleotides match TRBD1. V lost 4 bases and J lost 2; bases outside the gene matches: 6. The CDR3 covers 15 residues. Germline V CDR1 and CDR2: SGHKS, YYEKEE (reference sequence).

The chain links TRBV7-3 to TRBJ1-2; 7 bases map to TRBD1. After removal of 2 bases from V and 4 bases from J, the junction contained 10 bases not matched to a gene. CDR1 and CDR2 from the germline V gene are SGHTA and FQGTGA. The CDR3 consists of 16 residues. The CDR3 loop is CASSLEPGGRSYGYTF. CDR3 bases: TGTGCCAGCAGCTTAGAACCAGGGGGTCGGTCCTATGGCTACACCTTC. Together with reference TRBV7-3 and TRBJ1-2, the CDR3 gives the full variable domain: GAGVSQTPSNKVTEKGKYVELRCDPISGHTALYWYRQSLGQGPEFLIYFQGTGAADDSGLPNDRFFAVRPEGSVSTLKIQRTERGDSAVYLCASSLEPGGRSYGYTFGSGTRLTVV.

The genes are TRBV11-3 and TRBJ2-3, with D tentatively TRBD1 or TRBD2 (5 bases each). The CDR3 has 16 amino acids. V lost 5 bases to trimming and J lost 0 bases, with 15 bases between them. Germline loops: CDR1 SGHNT, CDR2 YENEEA. This CDR3 is CASSHRDHTSTDTQYF. The CDR3 coding sequence is TGTGCCAGCAGCCATCGGGACCACACTAGCACAGATACGCAGTATTTT.

Details on this clone: The junction departs from the called germline gene at one end, perhaps through a read error. The rearrangement joins TRBV27 to TRBJ2-1, with D possibly matching TRBD2 (7 bases). The CDR3 loop spans 12 amino acids. CDR1 is MNHEY and CDR2 is SMNVEV in the germline V gene (reference sequence). CDR3 loop: CASSLRGGPPIF. The CDR3, as DNA: TGTGCCAGCAGTTTAAGGGGGGGCCCGCCGATCTTC.

The V and J genes are TRBV6-6 and TRBJ2-7, with D uncertain. Germline lookup yields CDR1 MNHNY and CDR2 SVGAGI (reference sequence). The CDR3 sequence is 12 residues long. Trimming removed 5 bases at V and 2 bases at J, with 7 bases between. CDR3 amino acids: CASSRRPYEQYF. The CDR3 DNA follows: TGTGCCAGCAGTCGTAGACCCTACGAGCAGTACTTC.

V is TRBV5-1 and J is TRBJ2-5; 7 bases match TRBD2. Losses at the gene ends were 4 bases for V and 0 bases for J; bases not matched to a gene: 0. Germline V gene sequence: CDR1 SGHRS, CDR2 YFSETQ. This CDR3 spans 13 amino acids. This CDR3 reads CASSRGDQETQYF. The CDR3 coding sequence is TGCGCCAGCAGCCGGGGGGACCAAGAGACCCAGTACTTC.

V usage is TRBV18 and J usage is TRBJ2-3; D remains ambiguous. Per germline, CDR1 KGHSH and CDR2 LQKENI. This CDR3 spans 12 amino acids. The V gene lost 6 bases and the J gene lost 3 bases, with 7 bases spanning the gap. CDR3 nucleotide sequence: TGTGCCAGCTCGTGGGCGACAGATACGCAGTATTTT. Translated: CASSWATDTQYF.

The rearrangement uses TRBV2 and TRBJ2-3; tentatively, D is TRBD1 (6 bases). The CDR3 extends over 13 amino acids. CDR1 and CDR2 from the germline V gene are SNHLY and FYNNEI. The V end was cut by 4 bases, the J end by 3 bases, with 8 bases between. The CDR3 DNA sequence: TGTGCCAGCAGTGTGACAGGAACAGATACGCAGTATTTT. Its protein is CASSVTGTDTQYF.